This TCR beta chain is drawn from a study of CD8+ T cells in alopecia areata. Broader study findings: More clonal than normal scalp was lesional scalp, particularly alopecia totalis/universalis.

Extraction and reverse transcription of RNA yielded cDNA as the sequencing template. The method was immunoSEQ multiplex PCR; TCRdb's version includes in-frame clones alone and lacks a portion of them. The table lists roughly 120,000 clones, roughly three fifths of them singletons, with approximately 12% in the top ten. CDR1 is MGHDK, CDR2 SYGVNS, per germline. V gave up 6 bases and J gave up 2 bases, with 11 bases separating them. CDR3 length equals 14 residues. About this clone itself: The antigen remains undetermined.

Treatment reported: oral pan-JAK inhibitor, 5-10 mg twice daily. This TCR derives from a human donor with alopecia areata. Specimen: CD8+ T cells sorted from blood, collected at week 24, from a patient treated with tofacitinib. This chain links TRBV25-1 with TRBJ1-5; D is unclear. CDR3 region: CASSLSEGNQPQHF. The CDR3 DNA follows: TGTGCCAGCAGCTTGAGCGAGGGCAATCAGCCCCAGCATTTT.